The 9 T cell receptor beta chains reported below all come from one sample, sequenced in a study of T cell repertoires in cytomegalovirus infection. In TCRdb, the reads were re-called with MiXCR into one record per CDR3 protein. Here the sample spans about 190,000 distinct CDR3 sequences, roughly 30% being singletons. The sequencing sample was made of PBMCs. Source of these receptors: a human donor in good health (CMV status not recorded). Some clones in this sample may be carry-over from other donors' samples.

The rearrangement joins TRBV2 to TRBJ1-1, with 11 bases matching TRBD1. CDR3 length equals 16 residues. The ends lost 8 bases at V and 1 base at J; junction bases unmatched: 9. Germline lookup yields CDR1 SNHLY and CDR2 FYNNEI. CDR3: CASPKPDRGQNTEAFF. CDR3 sequence (DNA): TGTGCCAGCCCCAAACCGGACAGGGGGCAGAACACTGAAGCTTTCTTT.

J is TRBJ1-6 and V is TRBV19; D remains ambiguous. Germline CDR1 and CDR2: LNHDA and SQIVND (reference sequence). V lost 6 bases, J lost 4 bases, and 16 bases lay in between. CDR3 size: 16 residues. The CDR3 loop is CASSSAEQLYNSPLHF. The CDR3 DNA is TGTGCCAGTAGCTCAGCGGAACAGCTATATAATTCACCCCTCCACTTT.

A few counts support this clonotype. The chain carries TRBV7-2 and TRBJ2-5, with TRBD2 matching over 11 bases. The CDR3 covers 16 residues. V shed 4 bases and J 5 bases; nucleotides not matched to a gene: 9. Germline V gene lookup returns CDR1 SGHTA and CDR2 FQGNSA. For the CDR3, the DNA is TGTGCCAGCAGCTCATCGATAGCGGGGGGGCGGGAGACCCAGTACTTC. This codes for CASSSSIAGGRETQYF. Supplemented by reference TRBV7-2 and TRBJ2-5, the full variable domain reads GAGVSQSPSNKVTEKGKDVELRCDPISGHTALYWYRQSLGQGLEFLIYFQGNSAPDKSGLPSDRFSAERTGGSVSTLTIQRTQQEDSAVYLCASSSSIAGGRETQYFGPGTRLLVL.

This clonotype was detected many times. This chain joins TRBV20-1 and TRBJ1-1; D is ambiguous. The CDR3 is 16 amino acids. V shed 0 bases and J shed 2 bases, with 16 bases lying between them. From germline, CDR1 is DFQATT and CDR2 SNEGSKA (reference sequence). CDR3 sequence (DNA): TGCAGTGCTAGAGATATTGGTCAGGCCCTAAACACTGAAGCTTTCTTT. Protein product: CSARDIGQALNTEAFF.

This clonotype occurred many times. J is TRBJ2-7 and V is TRBV7-2, with D unresolved. Deletions cut 1 base from V and 3 bases from J, with 10 bases between. The length of the CDR3 is 14 residues. The V gene's germline CDR1 is SGHTA and CDR2 FQGNSA. CDR3 nucleotides: TGTGCCAGCAGCTTAGTTTCAGACCGCTACGAGCAGTACTTC. Amino acid sequence: CASSLVSDRYEQYF.

This clonotype was seen more than once but under ten times. The chain uses TRBV2 and TRBJ2-2, with 8 bases that match TRBD1. Germline V gene data show CDR1 as SNHLY and CDR2 as FYNNEI. J lost 4 bases, V lost 5 bases, and 9 bases had no gene match. CDR3 length: 16 amino acids. This CDR3 reads CASSLTGVLSTGELFF. The CDR3 DNA follows: TGTGCCAGCAGTCTGACAGGGGTCCTATCCACCGGGGAGCTGTTTTTT. The entire variable domain, with the rest obtained from reference TRBV2 and TRBJ2-2, is as follows: EPEVTQTPSHQVTQMGQEVILRCVPISNHLYFYWYRQILGQKVEFLVSFYNNEISEKSEIFDDQFSVERPDGSNFTLKIRSTKLEDSAMYFCASSLTGVLSTGELFFGEGSRLTVL.

This chain uses TRBV20-1 with TRBJ2-5, with D maybe TRBD1 (5 bases). Germline assignment: CDR1 DFQATT and CDR2 SNEGSKA (reference sequence). The CDR3 loop spans 13 amino acids. V lost 0 bases and J 1 base, leaving 6 bases between the germline ends. CDR3 nucleotides: TGCAGTGCTAGAGAACAGGCCCAAGAGACCCAGTACTTC. Protein sequence: CSAREQAQETQYF.

This clonotype was found many times. V usage is TRBV4-1 and J usage is TRBJ1-2; D possibly corresponds to TRBD1 (6 bases). CDR3 length equals 16 residues. The V end lost 0 bases, the J end lost 0 bases, and 11 bases lay between the germline ends. Looked up from germline, CDR1 is MGHRA and CDR2 is YSYEKL. CDR3 residues: CASSQEDRTANYGYTF. As DNA, the CDR3 is TGCGCCAGCAGCCAAGAGGACCGGACAGCTAACTATGGCTACACCTTC.

Ten or more counts support this clonotype. J is TRBJ1-5 and V is TRBV7-6; D is uncertain. The CDR3 spans 13 residues. V lost 1 base to trimming and J lost 4 bases, with 5 bases between them. From germline, CDR1 is SGHVS and CDR2 FNYEAQ. This CDR3 is CASSLGRNQPQHF. The CDR3 DNA reads TGTGCCAGCAGCTTAGGAAGAAATCAGCCCCAGCATTTT.